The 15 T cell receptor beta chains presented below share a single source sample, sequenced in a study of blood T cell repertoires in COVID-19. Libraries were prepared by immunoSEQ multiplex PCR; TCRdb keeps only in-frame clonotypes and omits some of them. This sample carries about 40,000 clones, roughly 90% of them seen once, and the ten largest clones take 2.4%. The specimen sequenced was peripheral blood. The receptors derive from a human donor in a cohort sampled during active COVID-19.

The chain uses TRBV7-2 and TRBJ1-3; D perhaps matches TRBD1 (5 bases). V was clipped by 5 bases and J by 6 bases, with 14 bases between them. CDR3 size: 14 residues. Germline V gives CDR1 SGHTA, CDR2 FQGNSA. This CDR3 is CASSLTGFVNTIYF. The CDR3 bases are TGTGCCAGCAGCCTAACAGGATTTGTAAACACCATATATTTT.

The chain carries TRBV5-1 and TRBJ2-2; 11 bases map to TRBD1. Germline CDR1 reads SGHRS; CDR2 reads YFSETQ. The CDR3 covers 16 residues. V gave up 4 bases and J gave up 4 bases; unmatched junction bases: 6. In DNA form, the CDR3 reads TGCGCCAGCAGCCGAACCGGGACAGGGGGCACCGGGGAGCTGTTTTTT. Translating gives CASSRTGTGGTGELFF. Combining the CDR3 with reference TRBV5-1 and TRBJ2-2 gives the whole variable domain KAGVTQTPRYLIKTRGQQVTLSCSPISGHRSVSWYQQTPGQGLQFLFEYFSETQRNKGNFPGRFSGRQFSNSRSEMNVSTLELGDSALYLCASSRTGTGGTGELFFGEGSRLTVL.

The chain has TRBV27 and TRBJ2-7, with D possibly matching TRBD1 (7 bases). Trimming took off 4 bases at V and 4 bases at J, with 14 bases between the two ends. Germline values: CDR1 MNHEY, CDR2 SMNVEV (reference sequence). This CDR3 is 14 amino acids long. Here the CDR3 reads CASSSGDRVYEQYF. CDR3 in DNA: TGTGCCAGCAGTTCGGGAGACAGGGTATACGAGCAGTACTTC.

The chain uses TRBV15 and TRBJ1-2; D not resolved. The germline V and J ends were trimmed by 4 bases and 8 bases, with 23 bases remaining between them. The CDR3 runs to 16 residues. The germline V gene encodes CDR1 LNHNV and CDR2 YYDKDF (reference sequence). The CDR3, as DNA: TGTGCCACCAGCAAGGGTTCTTCCCGAGGAGGCCACGGCTACACCTTC. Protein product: CATSKGSSRGGHGYTF. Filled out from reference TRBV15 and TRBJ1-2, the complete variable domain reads DAMVIQNPRYQVTQFGKPVTLSCSQTLNHNVMYWYQQKSSQAPKLLFHYYDKDFNNEADTPDNFQSRRPNTSFCFLDIRSPGLGDTAMYLCATSKGSSRGGHGYTFGSGTRLTVV.

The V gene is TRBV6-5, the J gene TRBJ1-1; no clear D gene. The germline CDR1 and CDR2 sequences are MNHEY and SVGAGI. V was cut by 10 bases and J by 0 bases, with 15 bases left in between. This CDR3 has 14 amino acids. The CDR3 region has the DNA TGTGCCACCTCCTCGGCGGGGTTGAACACTGAAGCTTTCTTT. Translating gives CATSSAGLNTEAFF.

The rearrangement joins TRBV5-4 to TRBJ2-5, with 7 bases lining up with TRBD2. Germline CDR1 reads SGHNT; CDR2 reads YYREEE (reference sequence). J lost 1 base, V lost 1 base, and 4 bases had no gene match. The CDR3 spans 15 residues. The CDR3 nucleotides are TGTGCCAGCAGCTTGAAGGGACTAACCCAAGAGACCCAGTACTTC. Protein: CASSLKGLTQETQYF.

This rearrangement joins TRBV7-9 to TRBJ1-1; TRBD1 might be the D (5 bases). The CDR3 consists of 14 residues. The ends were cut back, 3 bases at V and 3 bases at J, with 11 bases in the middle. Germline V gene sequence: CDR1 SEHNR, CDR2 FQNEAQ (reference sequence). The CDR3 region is CASSLRGVDTEAFF. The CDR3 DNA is TGTGCCAGCAGCTTGCGGGGGGTCGACACTGAAGCTTTCTTT.

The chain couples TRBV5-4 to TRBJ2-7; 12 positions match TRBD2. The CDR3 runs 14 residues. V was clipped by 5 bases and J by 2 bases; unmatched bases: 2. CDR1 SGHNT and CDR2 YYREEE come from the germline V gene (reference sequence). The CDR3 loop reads CASRASGGAYEQYF. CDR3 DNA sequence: TGTGCCAGCAGAGCTAGCGGGGGGGCCTACGAGCAGTACTTC.

The CDR3 reads CASSLRTGVENIQYF. The CDR3 coding sequence is TGTGCCAGTAGTTTAAGGACAGGGGTTGAAAACATTCAGTACTTC. This chain uses TRBV19 with TRBJ2-4, with 9 bases identical to TRBD1. Per germline, CDR1 LNHDA and CDR2 SQIVND (reference sequence). V lost 5 bases, J lost 5 bases, and 7 bases stayed unmatched. There are 15 residues in the CDR3.

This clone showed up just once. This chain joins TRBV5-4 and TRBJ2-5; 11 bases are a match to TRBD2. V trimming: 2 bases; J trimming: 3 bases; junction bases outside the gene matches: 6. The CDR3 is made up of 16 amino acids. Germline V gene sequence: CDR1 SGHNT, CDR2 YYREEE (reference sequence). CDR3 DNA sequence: TGTGCCAGCAGCTTCCCTAGCGGGGGGTTGAAAGAGACCCAGTACTTC. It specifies CASSFPSGGLKETQYF.

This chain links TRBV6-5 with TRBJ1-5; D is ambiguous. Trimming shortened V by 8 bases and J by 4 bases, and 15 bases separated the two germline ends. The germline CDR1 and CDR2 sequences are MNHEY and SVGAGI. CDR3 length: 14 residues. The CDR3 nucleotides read TGTGCCAGCTCTCCTGGGCAGGTAAATCAGCCCCAGCATTTT. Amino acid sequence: CASSPGQVNQPQHF.

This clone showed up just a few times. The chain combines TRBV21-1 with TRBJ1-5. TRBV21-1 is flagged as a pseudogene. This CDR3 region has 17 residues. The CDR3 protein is CASSKHPRDFQNQPQHF. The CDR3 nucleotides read TGTGCCAGCAGCAAACACCCCCGGGACTTCCAGAATCAGCCCCAGCATTTT.

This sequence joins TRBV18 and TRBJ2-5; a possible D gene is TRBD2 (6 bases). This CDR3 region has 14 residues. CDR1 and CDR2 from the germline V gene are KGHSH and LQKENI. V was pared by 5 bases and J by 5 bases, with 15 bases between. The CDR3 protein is CASSVSSVGETQYF. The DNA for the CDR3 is TGTGCCAGCTCAGTATCTAGCGTTGGGGAGACCCAGTACTTC.

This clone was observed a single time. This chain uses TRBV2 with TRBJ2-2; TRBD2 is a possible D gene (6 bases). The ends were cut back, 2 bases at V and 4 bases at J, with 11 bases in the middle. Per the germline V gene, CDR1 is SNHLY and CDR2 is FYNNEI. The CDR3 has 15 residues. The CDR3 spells CASSEYRLGTGELFF. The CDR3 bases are TGTGCCAGCAGTGAATACAGACTAGGCACCGGGGAGCTGTTTTTT. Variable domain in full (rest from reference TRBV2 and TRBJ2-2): EPEVTQTPSHQVTQMGQEVILRCVPISNHLYFYWYRQILGQKVEFLVSFYNNEISEKSEIFDDQFSVERPDGSNFTLKIRSTKLEDSAMYFCASSEYRLGTGELFFGEGSRLTVL.

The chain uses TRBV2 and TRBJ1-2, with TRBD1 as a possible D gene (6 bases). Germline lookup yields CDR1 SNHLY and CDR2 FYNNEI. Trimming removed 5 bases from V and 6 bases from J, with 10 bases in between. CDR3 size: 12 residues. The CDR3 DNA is TGTGCCAGCAGTCTCAGGGGAGATGGCTACACCTTC. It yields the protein CASSLRGDGYTF.